This entry lists 2 T cell receptor beta chains sequenced from one sample in a study of Ad26.COV2.S vaccination and SARS-CoV-2 variants. The treatment here: roughly 18 received Ad26.COV2.S at low or high dose, single or two shots; about 5 received placebo; per-sample allocation not given. Samples came from day 63 after the first vaccine or placebo injection. The repertoire was sequenced with immunoSEQ multiplex PCR; TCRdb's copy has only in-frame clones and lacks some. The data hold 350,000 to 400,000 clones, with approximately 91% observed a single time. This material consisted of peripheral blood, taken in a trial of Ad26.COV2.S vaccine versus placebo. The origin of the receptors is a person between 18 and 60 years old who received the Ad26.COV2.S COVID-19 vaccine or a placebo.

In its sample, this clone was seen once. The rearrangement joins TRBV28 to TRBJ2-2; D gene unclear. The CDR3 is 13 amino acids. The germline V gene encodes CDR1 MDHEN and CDR2 SYDVKM. The ends were cut back, 1 base at V and 5 bases at J, with 5 bases in the middle. The CDR3 loop is CASSLLGTGELFF. CDR3 DNA: TGTGCCAGCAGTTTATTGGGAACCGGGGAGCTGTTTTTT.

This chain joins TRBV28 and TRBJ1-1, with D possibly being TRBD1 (6 bases). Trimming stripped 10 bases from V and 5 bases from J, with 11 bases between. Germline-derived CDR1 and CDR2 are MDHEN and SYDVKM. The CDR3 runs 11 residues. CDR3 protein: CAIQGFTEAFF. The CDR3 DNA follows: TGTGCCATACAGGGCTTTACTGAAGCTTTCTTT. The full variable domain, rest sourced from reference TRBV28 and TRBJ1-1, is DVKVTQSSRYLVKRTGEKVFLECVQDMDHENMFWYRQDPGLGLRLIYFSYDVKMKEKGDIPEGYSVSREKKERFSLILESASTNQTSMYLCAIQGFTEAFFGQGTRLTVV.